A selection of T cell receptor gamma chains follows, all from one sample in a study of human gamma delta and Vdelta1 T cells. These TCRs are of unknown antigen specificity. TCRdb reapplied CATT to the PCR reads. Of about 5,100 gamma-chain clones in the sample, about 31% were seen once. Sequenced: Vdelta1 gamma-delta T cells from blood grown in culture (DOT cells). These TCRs come from a human donor in good health. Each CDR3 is given with its conserved first and last residue. Size tells how often a clone was seen (once, few, many) or the class of an expanded clone, and some rows leave it out.

V gene	J gene	clone size	CDR3 DNA	CDR3 protein
TRGV8	TRGJ1/TRGJ2	.	TGTGCCACCTGGGGTTTTTCGGAGAATTATTATAAGAAACTCTTT	CATWGFSENYYKKLF
TRGV4	TRGJ1/TRGJ2	few	TGTGCCACCTGGGATGGGCGGAAGAAACTCTTT	CATWDGRKKLF
TRGV2	TRGJ1/TRGJ2	few	TGTGCCACCTGGGACACCCTGGGTTATAAGAAACTCTTT	CATWDTLGYKKLF
TRGV4	TRGJP1	.	TGTGCCACCTGGGATGGCGATACCACTGGTTGGTTCAAGATATTT	CATWDGDTTGWFKIF
TRGV2	TRGJ1/TRGJ2	few	TGTGCCACCTGGGACACCAAGAAACTCTTT	CATWDTKKLF
TRGV3	TRGJP2	.	TGTGCCACCTGGGACTCTCTAGGGTTATATAGTAGTGATTGGATCAAGACGTTT	CATWDSLGLYSSDWIKTF
TRGV3	TRGJP2	few	TGTGCCACCTGGGACGGTCTTGATTGGATCAAGACGTTT	CATWDGLDWIKTF
TRGV3	TRGJ1/TRGJ2	few	TGTGCCACCTGGGACAGGCCCATTTATAAGAAACTCTTT	CATWDRPIYKKLF
TRGV2	TRGJ1/TRGJ2	.	TGTGCCACCTGGGACGGGCGTTTGGGTAAGAAACTCTTT	CATWDGRLGKKLF
TRGV4	TRGJ1/TRGJ2	.	TGTGCCACCTGGGATGTAAAACGACGCAAGAAACTCTTT	CATWDVKRRKKLF
TRGV3	TRGJP2	few	TGTGCCACCTGGGACCCAATCGGGAATAGTAGTGATTGGATCAAGACGTTT	CATWDPIGNSSDWIKTF
TRGV4	TRGJ1/TRGJ2	.	TGTGCCACCTGGGATGGGCTCGAGAAACTCTTT	CATWDGLEKLF
TRGV2	TRGJ1/TRGJ2	.	TGTGCCACCTGGGACGGGGCTTTGGAAACGAATTATTATAAGAAACTCTTT	CATWDGALETNYYKKLF
TRGV2	TRGJP2	.	TGTGCCACCTGGGACGGGCCACGTAGTGATTGGATCAAGACGTTT	CATWDGPRSDWIKTF
TRGV5	TRGJ1/TRGJ2	medium-sized	TGTGCCACCTGGGACAGGCCGAGGTATTATAAGAAACTCTTT	CATWDRPRYYKKLF
TRGV9	TRGJ1/TRGJ2	few	TGTGCCTTGTGGGACGGGAAACTCTTT	CALWDGKLF
TRGV2	TRGJ1/TRGJ2	.	TGTGCCACCTGGGACGAGAATAATTATTATAAGAAACTCTTT	CATWDENNYYKKLF
TRGV4	TRGJP2	few	TGTGCCACCTGGGATCGACATAGTGATTGGATCAAGACGTTT	CATWDRHSDWIKTF
TRGV4	TRGJ1/TRGJ2	few	TGTGCCACCTGGGATGGGCATCTAATGAAGTATTATAAGAAACTCTTT	CATWDGHLMKYYKKLF
TRGV3	TRGJ1/TRGJ2	.	TGTGCCACCTGGGACAGGCCAGATAAGAAACTCTTT	CATWDRPDKKLF
TRGV5	TRGJ1/TRGJ2	few	TGTGCCACCTGGGACAGCCCCTGGGATAAGAAACTCTTT	CATWDSPWDKKLF
TRGV3	TRGJ1/TRGJ2	few	TGTGCCACCTGGGACGGCCAGCATTATTATAAGAAACTCTTT	CATWDGQHYYKKLF
TRGV8	TRGJ1/TRGJ2	.	TGTGCCACCTGGGATATCCCGAATTATTATAAGAAACTCTTT	CATWDIPNYYKKLF
TRGV2	TRGJ1/TRGJ2	.	TGTGCCACCTGGGACGGGCTACGGAATTATTATAAGAAACTCTTT	CATWDGLRNYYKKLF
TRGV2	TRGJ1/TRGJ2	.	TGTGCCCCCTGGGACGGGCTCCGATATAAGAAACTCTTT	CAPWDGLRYKKLF
TRGV8	TRGJ1/TRGJ2	.	TGTGCCACCTTCGCGGATTATTATAAGAAACTCTTT	CATFADYYKKLF
TRGV2	TRGJ1/TRGJ2	.	TGTGCCACCTGGGACGGGATGGGTTATTATAAGAAACTCTTT	CATWDGMGYYKKLF
TRGV2	TRGJ1/TRGJ2	.	TGTGCCACCTGGGACGGGCTTGTGTATTATAAGAAACTCTTT	CATWDGLVYYKKLF
TRGV2	TRGJ1/TRGJ2	.	TGTGCCACCTGGGACACGCGGTATTATAAGAAACTCTTT	CATWDTRYYKKLF
TRGV2	TRGJ1/TRGJ2	few	TGTGCCACCTGGGGTAAGAATTATTATAAGAAACTCTTT	CATWGKNYYKKLF